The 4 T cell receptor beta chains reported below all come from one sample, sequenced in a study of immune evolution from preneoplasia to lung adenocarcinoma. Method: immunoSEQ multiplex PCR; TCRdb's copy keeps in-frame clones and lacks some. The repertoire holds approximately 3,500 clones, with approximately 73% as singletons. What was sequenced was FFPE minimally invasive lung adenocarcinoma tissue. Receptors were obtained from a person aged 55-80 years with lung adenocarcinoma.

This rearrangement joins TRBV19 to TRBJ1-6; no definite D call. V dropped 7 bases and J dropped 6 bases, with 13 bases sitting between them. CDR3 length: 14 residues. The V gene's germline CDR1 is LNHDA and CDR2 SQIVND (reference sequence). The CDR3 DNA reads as TGTGCCAGTAATTTTGGCCAACTTAATTCACCCCTCCACTTT. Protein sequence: CASNFGQLNSPLHF. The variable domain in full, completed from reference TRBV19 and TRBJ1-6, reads DGGITQSPKYLFRKEGQNVTLSCEQNLNHDAMYWYRQDPGQGLRLIYYSQIVNDFQKGDIAEGYSVSREKKESFPLTVTSAQKNPTAFYLCASNFGQLNSPLHFGNGTRLTVT.

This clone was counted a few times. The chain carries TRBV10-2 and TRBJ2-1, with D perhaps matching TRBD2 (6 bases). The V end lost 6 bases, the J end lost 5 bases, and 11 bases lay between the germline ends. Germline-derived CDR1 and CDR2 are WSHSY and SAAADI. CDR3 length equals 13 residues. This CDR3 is CASRVAVNNEQFF. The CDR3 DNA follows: TGCGCCAGCAGGGTAGCGGTAAACAATGAGCAGTTCTTC.

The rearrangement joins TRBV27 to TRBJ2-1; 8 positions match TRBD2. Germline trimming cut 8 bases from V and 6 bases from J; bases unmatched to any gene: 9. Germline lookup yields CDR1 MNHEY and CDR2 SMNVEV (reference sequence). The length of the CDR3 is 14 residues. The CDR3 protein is CASVGGRRINEQFF. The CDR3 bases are TGTGCCAGCGTCGGCGGGAGGAGAATCAATGAGCAGTTCTTC.

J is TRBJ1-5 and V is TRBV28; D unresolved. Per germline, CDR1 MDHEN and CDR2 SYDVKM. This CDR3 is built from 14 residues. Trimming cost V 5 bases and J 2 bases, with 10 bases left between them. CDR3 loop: CASSGIVGNQPQHF. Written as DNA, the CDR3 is TGTGCCAGCAGTGGTATTGTTGGCAATCAGCCCCAGCATTTT.